Listed below are T cell receptor beta chains from one sample, sequenced in a study of beta chain features in type 1 diabetes. Here immunoSEQ multiplex PCR was the method, and the copy in TCRdb shows in-frame clones only, minus some. The sample holds under 400,000 clones, roughly 12% seen once. The sequenced sample consisted of naive CD4+ T cells from blood. The receptors stem from a man between 18 and 29 years old in good health. Both conserved end residues are part of each CDR3. D genes are given only for firm matches. The listing skips clone size in some rows; elsewhere it reads once, few, many or a size class.

size: .; D: .; V: TRBV12-2; J: TRBJ2-7; DNA: TGTGCAAGTCGCTTTCCGGCTAAGGGGGAAATTCTATACGAGCAGTACTTC; CDR3: CASRFPAKGEILYEQYF
size: .; D: .; V: TRBV2; J: TRBJ2-3; DNA: TGTGCCAGCATGGGGCTTTTGGATACGCAGTATTTT; CDR3: CASMGLLDTQYF
size: .; D: .; V: TRBV19; J: TRBJ1-4; DNA: TGTGCCAGTAGTGCCCGGGCGGGATATGAAAAACTGTTTTTT; CDR3: CASSARAGYEKLFF
size: many; D: .; V: TRBV29-1; J: TRBJ2-7; DNA: TGCAGCGTTGGGACAGATTACGAGCAGTACTTC; CDR3: CSVGTDYEQYF
size: .; D: TRBD2; V: TRBV5-4; J: TRBJ2-3; DNA: TGTGCCAGCAGCTTGGTGGTAGCGGGGCCCACAGATACGCAGTATTTT; CDR3: CASSLVVAGPTDTQYF
size: few; D: TRBD2; V: TRBV14; J: TRBJ2-3; DNA: TGTGCCAGCAGCTCGCATCGGACTAGCGGTGGCACAGATACGCAGTATTTT; CDR3: CASSSHRTSGGTDTQYF
size: .; D: .; V: TRBV5-4; J: TRBJ2-7; DNA: TGTGCCAGCAGCGCCGTCGGCTTTGCTTTGAGGCCCAGCTCCTACGAGCAGTACTTC; CDR3: CASSAVGFALRPSSYEQYF
size: few; D: TRBD2; V: TRBV28; J: TRBJ2-7; DNA: TGTGCCAGCAGTTTCCGTCGCGGGAGGGTCAACGAGCAGTACTTC; CDR3: CASSFRRGRVNEQYF
size: .; D: TRBD1; V: TRBV30; J: TRBJ1-5; DNA: TGTGCCTGGAACCGGGACAGACAATCAACCCAGCATTTT; CDR3: CAWNRDRQSTQHF
size: .; D: TRBD1; V: TRBV5-4; J: TRBJ1-2; DNA: TGTGCCAGCAGCCTTGACGGGACAGATAACTATGGCTACACCTTC; CDR3: CASSLDGTDNYGYTF
size: .; D: .; V: TRBV27; J: TRBJ2-3; DNA: TGTGCCAGCAGTTTATCGATCAGGGGTGGCACAGATACGCAGTATTTT; CDR3: CASSLSIRGGTDTQYF
size: .; D: TRBD1; V: TRBV10-3; J: TRBJ2-7; DNA: TGTGCCGCAAGGACAGGGGGGTCCTACGAGCAGTACTTC; CDR3: CAARTGGSYEQYF
size: few; D: TRBD2; V: TRBV30; J: TRBJ2-2; DNA: TGTGCCTGGACCCGACTAGCGGTAGCGAACACCGGGGAGCTGTTTTTT; CDR3: CAWTRLAVANTGELFF
size: few; D: TRBD1; V: TRBV7-2; J: TRBJ1-1; DNA: TGTGCCAGCAGCAAGAACACAGGGGGATTGAACACTGAAGCTTTCTTT; CDR3: CASSKNTGGLNTEAFF
size: .; D: TRBD2; V: TRBV30; J: TRBJ2-2; DNA: TGTGCCCTAGAGCGGGGGGGAGGAACCGGGGAGCTGTTTTTT; CDR3: CALERGGGTGELFF
size: .; D: TRBD1; V: TRBV25-1; J: TRBJ2-5; DNA: TGTGCCAGCAGTGAATACTCGACAGGGGGAAGGGGCCAGTACTTC; CDR3: CASSEYSTGGRGQYF
size: few; D: .; V: TRBV14; J: TRBJ1-4; DNA: TGTGCCAGCAGCCAGATACGGGAAAAACTGTTTTTT; CDR3: CASSQIREKLFF
size: few; D: .; V: TRBV19; J: TRBJ1-5; DNA: TGTGCCAGTAGTATAATGGGCAGGGAGGATCAGCCCCAGCATTTT; CDR3: CASSIMGREDQPQHF
size: .; D: .; V: TRBV7-9; J: TRBJ2-3; DNA: TGTGCCAGCAGCTTAATGGCGGGGCCCACAGATACGCAGTATTTT; CDR3: CASSLMAGPTDTQYF
size: few; D: .; V: TRBV4-2; J: TRBJ2-1; DNA: TGTGCCAGCAGCCAAGATCTGAAGACTCCGAGTAAGCAGTTCTTC; CDR3: CASSQDLKTPSKQFF
size: few; D: .; V: TRBV5-1; J: TRBJ2-7; DNA: TGCGCCAGCAGCTTTGGCGGGGCCTACGAGCAGTACTTC; CDR3: CASSFGGAYEQYF
size: .; D: .; V: TRBV6-6; J: TRBJ2-2; DNA: TGTGCCAGCAGTCGAACTGGTATTCTCTCCGGGGAGCTGTTTTTT; CDR3: CASSRTGILSGELFF
size: .; D: TRBD2; V: TRBV6-6; J: TRBJ2-5; DNA: TGTGCCAGCAGTTACTCCAGACTAGCGCAAGAGACCCAGTACTTC; CDR3: CASSYSRLAQETQYF
size: .; D: TRBD1; V: TRBV30; J: TRBJ1-2; DNA: TGTGCCTGGAATAGACAGGGGACCTATGGCTACACCTTC; CDR3: CAWNRQGTYGYTF
size: .; D: .; V: TRBV5-1; J: TRBJ2-5; DNA: TGCGCCAGCGCCCCACGCACGGGGATGCGGGAAGAGACCCAGTACTTC; CDR3: CASAPRTGMREETQYF
size: many; D: TRBD1; V: TRBV29-1; J: TRBJ2-5; DNA: TGCAGCGTCGGCGGACAGGGGGAGACCCAGTACTTC; CDR3: CSVGGQGETQYF
size: .; D: .; V: TRBV11-2; J: TRBJ1-1; DNA: TGTGCCACCCGGCGAGGGGACGGGGGGTACACTGAAGCTTTCTTT; CDR3: CATRRGDGGYTEAFF
size: few; D: .; V: TRBV27; J: TRBJ1-2; DNA: TGTGCCAGCAGATCCTCGGACTTTCGTAACTATGGCTACACCTTC; CDR3: CASRSSDFRNYGYTF
size: .; D: .; V: TRBV5-1; J: TRBJ1-1; DNA: TGCGCCAGCACCCCCTCGGGCGCGGAGGACACTGAAGCTTTCTTT; CDR3: CASTPSGAEDTEAFF
size: few; D: .; V: TRBV28; J: TRBJ1-2; DNA: TGTGCCAGCAGTCCTAAGGGGAAACTGGATGGCTACACCTTC; CDR3: CASSPKGKLDGYTF
size: few; D: TRBD1; V: TRBV9; J: TRBJ1-1; DNA: TGTGCCAGCAGCGTTGGGACAGTTGGCACTGAAGCTTTCTTT; CDR3: CASSVGTVGTEAFF
size: .; D: .; V: TRBV6-6; J: TRBJ2-4; DNA: TGTGCCAGCAGGAACGGGGAGTTGGAAAACATTCAGTACTTC; CDR3: CASRNGELENIQYF
size: .; D: .; V: TRBV5-5; J: TRBJ2-1; DNA: TGTGCCAGCAGCTTGAGGAGCGTCGGGGGCAATGAGCAGTTCTTC; CDR3: CASSLRSVGGNEQFF
size: few; D: TRBD2; V: TRBV7-2; J: TRBJ2-7; DNA: TGTGCCAGCAGCTTAGGGACTAGCGGGGAGCAGTACTTC; CDR3: CASSLGTSGEQYF
size: .; D: .; V: TRBV7-9; J: TRBJ2-3; DNA: TGTGCCAGCAGCTCCCGGGACACTAGCACAGATACGCAGTATTTT; CDR3: CASSSRDTSTDTQYF
size: few; D: .; V: TRBV7-2; J: TRBJ2-3; DNA: TGTGCCAGCAGCTTAGATCGGACTTTCACAGATACGCAGTATTTT; CDR3: CASSLDRTFTDTQYF
size: few; D: TRBD1; V: TRBV7-9; J: TRBJ2-7; DNA: TGTGCCAGCCACGGGACAGGGAATATCGAGCAGTACTTC; CDR3: CASHGTGNIEQYF
size: few; D: .; V: TRBV25-1; J: TRBJ2-5; DNA: TGTGCCAGCACTCTCCAGGGGGGAGAGACCCAGTACTTC; CDR3: CASTLQGGETQYF
size: .; D: .; V: TRBV5-4; J: TRBJ2-6; DNA: TGTGCCAGCAGTCTGGGGGGATCGTGGGCCAACGTCCTGACTTTC; CDR3: CASSLGGSWANVLTF
size: few; D: .; V: TRBV18; J: TRBJ2-7; DNA: TGTGCCAGCTCACCAAATCGCTACGAGCAGTACTTC; CDR3: CASSPNRYEQYF